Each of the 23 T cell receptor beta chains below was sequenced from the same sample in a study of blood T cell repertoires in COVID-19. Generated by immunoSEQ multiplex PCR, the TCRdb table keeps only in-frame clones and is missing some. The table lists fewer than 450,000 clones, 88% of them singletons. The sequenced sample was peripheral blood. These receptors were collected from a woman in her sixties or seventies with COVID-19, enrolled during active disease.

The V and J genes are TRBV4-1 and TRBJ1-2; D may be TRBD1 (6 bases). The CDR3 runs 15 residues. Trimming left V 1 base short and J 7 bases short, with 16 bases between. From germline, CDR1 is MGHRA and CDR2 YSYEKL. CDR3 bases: TGCGCCAGCAGCCAAGGTACGCAGGGGTATCGTGGCTACACCTTC. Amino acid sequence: CASSQGTQGYRGYTF.

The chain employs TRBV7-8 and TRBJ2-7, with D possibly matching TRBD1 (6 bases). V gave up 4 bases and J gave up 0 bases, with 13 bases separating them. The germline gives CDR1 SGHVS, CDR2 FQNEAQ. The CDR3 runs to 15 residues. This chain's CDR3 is CASSYIRGPSYEQYF. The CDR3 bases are TGTGCCAGCAGCTACATCAGGGGCCCCTCCTACGAGCAGTACTTC.

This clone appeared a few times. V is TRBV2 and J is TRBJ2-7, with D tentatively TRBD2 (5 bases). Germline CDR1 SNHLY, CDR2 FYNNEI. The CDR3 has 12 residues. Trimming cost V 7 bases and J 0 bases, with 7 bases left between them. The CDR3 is CASTDFSYEQYF. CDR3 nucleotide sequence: TGTGCCAGCACGGACTTCTCCTACGAGCAGTACTTC.

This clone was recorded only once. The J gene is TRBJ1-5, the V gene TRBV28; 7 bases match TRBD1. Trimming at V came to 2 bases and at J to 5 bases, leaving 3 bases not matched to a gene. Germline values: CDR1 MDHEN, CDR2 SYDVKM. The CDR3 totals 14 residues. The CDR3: CASSLARGYQPQHF. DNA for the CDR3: TGTGCCAGCAGTTTAGCCAGGGGGTATCAGCCCCAGCATTTT.

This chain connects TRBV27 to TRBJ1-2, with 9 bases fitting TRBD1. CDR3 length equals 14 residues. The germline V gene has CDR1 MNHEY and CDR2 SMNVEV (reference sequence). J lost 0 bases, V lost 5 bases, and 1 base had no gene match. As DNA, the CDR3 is TGTGCCAGCAGTACAGGGGGCTCTAACTATGGCTACACCTTC. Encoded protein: CASSTGGSNYGYTF.

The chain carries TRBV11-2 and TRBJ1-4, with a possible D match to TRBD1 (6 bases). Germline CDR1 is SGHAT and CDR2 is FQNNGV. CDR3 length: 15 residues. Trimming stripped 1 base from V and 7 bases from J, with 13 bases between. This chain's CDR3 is CASSLVGGRGEKLFF. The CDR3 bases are TGTGCCAGCAGCTTAGTAGGGGGAAGGGGTGAAAAACTGTTTTTT.

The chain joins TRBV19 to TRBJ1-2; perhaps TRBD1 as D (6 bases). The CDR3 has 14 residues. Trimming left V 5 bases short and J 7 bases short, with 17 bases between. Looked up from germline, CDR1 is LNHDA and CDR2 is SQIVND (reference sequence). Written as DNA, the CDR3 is TGTGCCAGTAGTGCCCCCACAGGGCTTGGTGGCTACACCTTC. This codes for CASSAPTGLGGYTF.

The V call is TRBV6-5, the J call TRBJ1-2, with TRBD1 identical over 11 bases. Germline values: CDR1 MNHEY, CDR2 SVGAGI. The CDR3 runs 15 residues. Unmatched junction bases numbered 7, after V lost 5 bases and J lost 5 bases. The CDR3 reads CASSTGTGGWYGYTF. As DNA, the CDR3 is TGTGCCAGCAGTACCGGGACAGGGGGGTGGTATGGCTACACCTTC.

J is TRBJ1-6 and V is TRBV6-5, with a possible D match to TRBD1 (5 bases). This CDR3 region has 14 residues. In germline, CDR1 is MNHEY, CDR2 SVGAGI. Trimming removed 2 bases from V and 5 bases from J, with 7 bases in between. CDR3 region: CASSYGQNNSPLHF. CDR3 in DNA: TGTGCCAGCAGTTACGGACAAAATAATTCACCCCTCCACTTT.

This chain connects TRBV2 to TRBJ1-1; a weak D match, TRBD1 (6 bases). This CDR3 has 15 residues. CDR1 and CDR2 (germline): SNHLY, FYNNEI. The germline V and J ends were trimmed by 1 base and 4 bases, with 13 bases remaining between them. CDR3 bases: TGTGCCAGCAGTGAAGTTCAGGGGATGGGCACTGAAGCTTTCTTT. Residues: CASSEVQGMGTEAFF.

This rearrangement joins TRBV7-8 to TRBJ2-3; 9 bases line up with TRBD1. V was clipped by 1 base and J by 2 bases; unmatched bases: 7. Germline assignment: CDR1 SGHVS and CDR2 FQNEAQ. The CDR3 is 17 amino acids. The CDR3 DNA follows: TGTGCCAGCAGCTTAGGGTTTGGGGACAGGGCCACAGATACGCAGTATTTT. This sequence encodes CASSLGFGDRATDTQYF.

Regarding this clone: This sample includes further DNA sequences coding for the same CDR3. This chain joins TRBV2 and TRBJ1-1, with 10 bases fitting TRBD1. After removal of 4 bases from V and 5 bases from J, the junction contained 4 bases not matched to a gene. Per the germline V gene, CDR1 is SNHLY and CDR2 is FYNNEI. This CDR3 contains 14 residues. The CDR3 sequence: CASSGQGARTEAFF. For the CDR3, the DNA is TGTGCCAGCAGTGGACAGGGGGCGCGAACTGAAGCTTTCTTT.

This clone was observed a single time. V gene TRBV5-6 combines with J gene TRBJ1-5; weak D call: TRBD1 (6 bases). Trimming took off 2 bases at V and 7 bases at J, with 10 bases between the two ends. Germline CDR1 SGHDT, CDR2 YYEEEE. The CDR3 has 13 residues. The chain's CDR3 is CASSLGGRQPQHF. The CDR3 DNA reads TGTGCCAGCAGCTTAGGGGGAAGGCAGCCCCAGCATTTT.

This CDR3 is CASSLLRRGPGNTIYF. For the CDR3, the DNA is TGTGCCAGCAGCTTACTTCGTCGAGGGCCTGGAAACACCATATATTTT. This rearrangement joins TRBV7-9 to TRBJ1-3; D uncertain. The CDR3 is 16 residues long. V was shortened by 2 bases and J by 2 bases, with 13 bases between the two germline ends. Germline V gives CDR1 SEHNR, CDR2 FQNEAQ (reference sequence).

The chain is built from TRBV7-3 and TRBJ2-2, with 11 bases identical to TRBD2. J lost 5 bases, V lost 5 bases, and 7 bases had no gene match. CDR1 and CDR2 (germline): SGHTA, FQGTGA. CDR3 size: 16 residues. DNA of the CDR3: TGTGCCAGCAGCGGGGGACTAGCGGATGCAACCGGGGAGCTGTTTTTT. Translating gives CASSGGLADATGELFF.

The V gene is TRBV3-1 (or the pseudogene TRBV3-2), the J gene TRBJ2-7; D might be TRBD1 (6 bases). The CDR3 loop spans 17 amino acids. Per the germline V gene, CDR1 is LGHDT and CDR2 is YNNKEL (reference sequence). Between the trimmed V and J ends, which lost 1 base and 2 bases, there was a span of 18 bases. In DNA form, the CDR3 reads TGTGCCAGCAGCCAAGCGACTGGGGGCGGGTACACCTACGAGCAGTACTTC. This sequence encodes CASSQATGGGYTYEQYF.

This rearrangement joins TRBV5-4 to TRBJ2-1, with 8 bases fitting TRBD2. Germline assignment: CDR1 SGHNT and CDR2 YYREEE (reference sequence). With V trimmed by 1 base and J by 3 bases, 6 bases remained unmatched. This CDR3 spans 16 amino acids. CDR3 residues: CASSLSSSGGYNEQFF. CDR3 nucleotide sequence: TGTGCCAGCAGCTTGTCGTCCAGCGGGGGCTACAATGAGCAGTTCTTC.

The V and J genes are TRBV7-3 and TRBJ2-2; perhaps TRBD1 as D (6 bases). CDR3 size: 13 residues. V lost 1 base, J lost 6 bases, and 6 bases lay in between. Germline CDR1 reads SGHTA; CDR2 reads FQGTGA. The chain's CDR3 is CASSLRQAGELFF. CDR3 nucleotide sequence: TGTGCCAGCAGCTTAAGACAGGCCGGGGAGCTGTTTTTT.

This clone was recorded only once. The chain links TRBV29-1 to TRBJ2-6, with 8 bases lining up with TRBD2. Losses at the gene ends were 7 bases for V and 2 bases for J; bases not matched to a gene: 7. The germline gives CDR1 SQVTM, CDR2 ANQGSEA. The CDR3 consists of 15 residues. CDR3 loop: CSAHAGGAGANVLTF. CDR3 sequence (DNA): TGCAGCGCCCACGCGGGGGGCGCTGGGGCCAACGTCCTGACTTTC. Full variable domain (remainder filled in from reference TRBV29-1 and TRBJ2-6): SAVISQKPSRDICQRGTSLTIQCQVDSQVTMMFWYRQQPGQSLTLIATANQGSEATYESGFVIDKFPISRPNLTFSTLTVSNMSPEDSSIYLCSAHAGGAGANVLTFGAGSRLTVL.

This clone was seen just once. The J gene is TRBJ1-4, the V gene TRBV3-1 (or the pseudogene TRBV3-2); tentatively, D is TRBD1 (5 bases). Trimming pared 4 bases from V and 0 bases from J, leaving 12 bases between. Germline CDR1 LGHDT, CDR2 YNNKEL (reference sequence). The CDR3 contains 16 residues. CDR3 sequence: CASSPRQSATNEKLFF. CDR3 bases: TGTGCCAGCAGCCCCCGACAGAGTGCAACTAATGAAAAACTGTTTTTT.

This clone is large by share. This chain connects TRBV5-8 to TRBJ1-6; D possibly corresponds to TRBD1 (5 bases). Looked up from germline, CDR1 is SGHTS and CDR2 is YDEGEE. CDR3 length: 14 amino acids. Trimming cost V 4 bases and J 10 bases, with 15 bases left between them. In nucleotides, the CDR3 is TGTGCCAGCAGCCTGGGGCGGTTACGATCACCCCTCCACTTT. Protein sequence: CASSLGRLRSPLHF.

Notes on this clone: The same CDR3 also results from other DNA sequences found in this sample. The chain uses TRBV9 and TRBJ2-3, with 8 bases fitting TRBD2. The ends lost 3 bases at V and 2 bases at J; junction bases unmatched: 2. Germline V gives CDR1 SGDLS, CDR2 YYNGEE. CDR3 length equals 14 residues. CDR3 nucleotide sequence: TGTGCCAGCAGCGCGGGGGGGTCCACAGATACGCAGTATTTT. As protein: CASSAGGSTDTQYF.

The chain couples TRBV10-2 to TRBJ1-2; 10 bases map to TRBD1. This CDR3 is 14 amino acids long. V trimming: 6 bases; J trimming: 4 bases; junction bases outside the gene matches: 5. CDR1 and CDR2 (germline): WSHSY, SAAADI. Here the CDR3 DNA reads TGCGCCAGCAGCGACAGGGGGCCGGGCTATGGCTACACCTTC. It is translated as CASSDRGPGYGYTF.